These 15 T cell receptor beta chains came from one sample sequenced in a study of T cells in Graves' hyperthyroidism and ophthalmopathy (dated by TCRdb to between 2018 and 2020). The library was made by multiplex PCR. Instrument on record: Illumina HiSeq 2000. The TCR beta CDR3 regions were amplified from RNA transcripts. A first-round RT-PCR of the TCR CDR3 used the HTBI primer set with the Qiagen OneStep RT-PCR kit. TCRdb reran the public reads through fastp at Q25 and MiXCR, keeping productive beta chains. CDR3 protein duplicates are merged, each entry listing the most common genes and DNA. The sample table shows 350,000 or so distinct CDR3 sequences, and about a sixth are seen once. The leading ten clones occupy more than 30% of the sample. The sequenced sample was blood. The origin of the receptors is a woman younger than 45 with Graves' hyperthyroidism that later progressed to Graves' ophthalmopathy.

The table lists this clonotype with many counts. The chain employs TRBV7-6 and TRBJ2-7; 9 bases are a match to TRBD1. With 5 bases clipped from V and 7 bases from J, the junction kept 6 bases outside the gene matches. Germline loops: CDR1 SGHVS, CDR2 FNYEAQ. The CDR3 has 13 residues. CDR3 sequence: CASSPTGGWEQYF. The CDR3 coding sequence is TGTGCCAGCAGCCCAACAGGGGGCTGGGAGCAGTACTTC.

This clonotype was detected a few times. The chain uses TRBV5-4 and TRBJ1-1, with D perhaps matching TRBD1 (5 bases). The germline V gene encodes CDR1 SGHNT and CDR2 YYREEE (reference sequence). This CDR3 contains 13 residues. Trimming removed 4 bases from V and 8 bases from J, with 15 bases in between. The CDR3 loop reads CASSRDFRGEAFF. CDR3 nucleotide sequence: TGTGCCAGCAGCCGGGACTTCCGCGGAGAAGCTTTCTTT.

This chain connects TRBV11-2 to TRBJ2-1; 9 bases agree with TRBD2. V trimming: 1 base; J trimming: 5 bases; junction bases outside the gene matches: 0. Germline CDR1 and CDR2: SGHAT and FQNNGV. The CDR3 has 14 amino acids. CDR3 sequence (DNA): TGTGCCAGCAGCTTAGTAGCGGGGGACAATGAGCAGTTCTTC. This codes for CASSLVAGDNEQFF.

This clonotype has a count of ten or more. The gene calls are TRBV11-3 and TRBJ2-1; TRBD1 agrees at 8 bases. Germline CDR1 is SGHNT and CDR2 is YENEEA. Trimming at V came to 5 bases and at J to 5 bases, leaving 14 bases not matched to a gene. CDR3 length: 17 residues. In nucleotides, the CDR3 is TGTGCCAGCAGCCCAATGACTAGGACAGGGCCCAACAATGAGCAGTTCTTC. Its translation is CASSPMTRTGPNNEQFF.

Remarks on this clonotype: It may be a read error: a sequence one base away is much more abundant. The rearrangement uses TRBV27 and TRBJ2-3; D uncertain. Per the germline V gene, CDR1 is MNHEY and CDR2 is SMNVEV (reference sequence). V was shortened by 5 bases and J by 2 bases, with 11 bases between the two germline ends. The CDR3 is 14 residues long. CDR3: CASSRPTPTDTQYF. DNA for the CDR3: TGTGCCAGCAGTCGTCCGACTCCCACAGATACGCAGTATTTT.

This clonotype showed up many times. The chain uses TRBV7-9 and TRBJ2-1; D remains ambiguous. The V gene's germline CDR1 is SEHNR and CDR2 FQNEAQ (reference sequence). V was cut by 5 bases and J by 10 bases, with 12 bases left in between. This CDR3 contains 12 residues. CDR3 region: CASSASPGEQFF. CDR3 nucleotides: TGTGCCAGCAGCGCGAGTCCTGGGGAGCAGTTCTTC. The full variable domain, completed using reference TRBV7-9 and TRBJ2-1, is DTGVSQNPRHKITKRGQNVTFRCDPISEHNRLYWYRQTLGQGPEFLTYFQNEAQLEKSRLLSDRFSAERPKGSFSTLEIQRTEQGDSAMYLCASSASPGEQFFGPGTRLTVL.

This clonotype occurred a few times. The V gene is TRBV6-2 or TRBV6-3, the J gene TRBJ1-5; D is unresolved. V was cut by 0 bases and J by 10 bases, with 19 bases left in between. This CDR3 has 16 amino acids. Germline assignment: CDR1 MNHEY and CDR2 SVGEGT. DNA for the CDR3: TGTGCCAGCAGTTACTCGAGATTCTTGGGCGCACATCCCCAGCATTTT. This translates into CASSYSRFLGAHPQHF.

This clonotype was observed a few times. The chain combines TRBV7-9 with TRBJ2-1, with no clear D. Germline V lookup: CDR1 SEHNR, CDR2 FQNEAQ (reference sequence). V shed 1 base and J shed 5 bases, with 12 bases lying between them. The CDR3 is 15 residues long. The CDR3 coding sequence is TGTGCCAGCAGCTTAGTCGGTAGCCTCCACAATGAGCAGTTCTTC. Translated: CASSLVGSLHNEQFF.

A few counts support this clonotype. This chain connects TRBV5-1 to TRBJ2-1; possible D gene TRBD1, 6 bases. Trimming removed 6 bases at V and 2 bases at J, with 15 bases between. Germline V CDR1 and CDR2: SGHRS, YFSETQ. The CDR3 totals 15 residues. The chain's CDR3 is CASKYQGLPYNEQFF. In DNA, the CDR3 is TGCGCCAGCAAGTACCAGGGGTTACCCTACAATGAGCAGTTCTTC.

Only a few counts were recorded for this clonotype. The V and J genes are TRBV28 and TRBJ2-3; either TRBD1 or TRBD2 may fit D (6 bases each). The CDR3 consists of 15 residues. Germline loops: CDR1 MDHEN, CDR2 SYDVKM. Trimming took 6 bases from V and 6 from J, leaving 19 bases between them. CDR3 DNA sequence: TGTGCCAGCAGGTCCCTAGGGGGGCAACTGGATACGCAGTATTTT. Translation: CASRSLGGQLDTQYF.

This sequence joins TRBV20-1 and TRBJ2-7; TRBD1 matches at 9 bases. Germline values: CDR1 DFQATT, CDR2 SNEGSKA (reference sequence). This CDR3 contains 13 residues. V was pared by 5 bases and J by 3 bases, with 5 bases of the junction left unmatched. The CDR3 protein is CSAWTGEVYEQYF. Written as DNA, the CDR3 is TGCAGTGCTTGGACAGGGGAAGTCTACGAGCAGTACTTC.

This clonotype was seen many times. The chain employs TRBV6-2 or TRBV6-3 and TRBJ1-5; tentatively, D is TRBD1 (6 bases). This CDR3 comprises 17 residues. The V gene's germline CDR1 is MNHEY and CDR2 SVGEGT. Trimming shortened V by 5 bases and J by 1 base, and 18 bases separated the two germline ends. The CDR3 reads CASSSPGEAMSNQPQHF. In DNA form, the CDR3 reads TGTGCCAGCAGTAGCCCAGGGGAGGCTATGAGCAATCAGCCCCAGCATTTT.

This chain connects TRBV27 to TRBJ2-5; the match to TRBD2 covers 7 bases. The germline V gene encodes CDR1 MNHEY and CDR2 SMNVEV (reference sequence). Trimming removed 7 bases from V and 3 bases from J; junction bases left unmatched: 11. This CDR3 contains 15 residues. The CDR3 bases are TGTGCCAGCACCAAAAACTCAGCGGGAAAAGAGACCCAGTACTTC. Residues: CASTKNSAGKETQYF.

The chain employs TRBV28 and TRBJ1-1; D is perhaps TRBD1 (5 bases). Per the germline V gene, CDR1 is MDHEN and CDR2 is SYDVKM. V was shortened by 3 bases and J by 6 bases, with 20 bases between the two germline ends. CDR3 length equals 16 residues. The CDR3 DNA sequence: TGTGCCAGCAGTTTTAGTGCAGGGAGGCCTTCCGCTGAAGCTTTCTTT. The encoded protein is CASSFSAGRPSAEAFF.

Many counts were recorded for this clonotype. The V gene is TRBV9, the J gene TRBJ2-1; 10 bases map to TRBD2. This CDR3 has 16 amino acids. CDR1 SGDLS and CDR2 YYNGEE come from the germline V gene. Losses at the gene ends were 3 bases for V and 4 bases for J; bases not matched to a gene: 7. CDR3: CASSGLAGETYNEQFF. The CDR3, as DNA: TGTGCCAGCAGCGGGCTAGCGGGGGAGACTTACAATGAGCAGTTCTTC. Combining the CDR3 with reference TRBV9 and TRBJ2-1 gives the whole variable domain DSGVTQTPKHLITATGQRVTLRCSPRSGDLSVYWYQQSLDQGLQFLIQYYNGEERAKGNILERFSAQQFPDLHSELNLSSLELGDSALYFCASSGLAGETYNEQFFGPGTRLTVL.